This entry is about one TCR beta chain. The sample belongs to a study of blood T cell repertoires in COVID-19. Across the whole study: The United States, Italy and Spain supplied acute and convalescent COVID-19 samples. The analysed material was cDNA or gDNA that came from T cells, B-cell-depleted T cells, or PBMCs.

Trimming left V 5 bases short and J 4 bases short, with 19 bases between. Germline V gene lookup returns CDR1 SEHNR and CDR2 FQNEAQ (reference sequence). This CDR3 comprises 16 residues. How the authors handled the data: Amplified reference gene primers provided the basis for estimating nucleated cell counts. TCRdb's copy holds only in-frame clones and misses some; the assay was immunoSEQ multiplex PCR. The V and J calls and the clone size are those of that table, but D and trimming were determined from the DNA. The data contain 30,000 to 40,000 clones, approximately 85% of them singletons. This sequence originates from a woman aged 55-69 years with active COVID-19. Sequencing was carried out using peripheral blood. V gene TRBV7-9 combines with J gene TRBJ2-3, with D perhaps TRBD1 (5 bases). CDR3 coding DNA: TGTGCCAGCAGCCCATGGACATCCTGGGGCGCAGATACGCAGTATTTT. It codes for CASSPWTSWGADTQYF.